This T cell receptor beta chain was recorded in a study of blood T cell repertoires in COVID-19. CDR1 and CDR2 (germline): MNHEY, SMNVEV (reference sequence). Trimming cost V 5 bases and J 0 bases, with 5 bases left between them. The CDR3 loop spans 14 amino acids. Original handling: Amplification with reference gene primers provided the estimates of nucleated cell counts. Profiled with immunoSEQ multiplex PCR; TCRdb holds only in-frame clones, not every one. V, J and clone size derive from that table, while D and trimming were established from the DNA sequence. The sample shows about 63,000 clones, about four fifths of them seen only once.

This chain joins TRBV27 and TRBJ1-6, with unresolved D. The sequence came from a woman between 40 and 50 years old with acute COVID-19. The specimen sequenced was PBMCs or T cells enriched from blood (not recorded which). CDR3 sequence reads: CASSLSSYNSPLHF. In DNA, the CDR3 is TGTGCCAGCAGTCTCTCCTCCTATAATTCACCCCTCCACTTT.